This T cell receptor beta chain was retrieved from a study of blood T cell repertoires in COVID-19. Study-level information: The analysed material was cDNA or gDNA that came from T cells, B-cell-depleted T cells, or PBMCs.

Clones were read by immunoSEQ multiplex PCR, and TCRdb kept only the in-frame ones, dropping some. The table lists some 160,000 clones, just over 90% of them singletons, with approximately 5% in the top ten. Germline-derived CDR1 and CDR2 are LNHNV and YYDKDF (reference sequence). CDR3 length equals 16 residues. Trimming at V came to 5 bases and at J to 6 bases, leaving 11 bases not matched to a gene. Sequenced input: peripheral blood. The sequence was collected from a man between 18 and 29 years old with COVID-19, enrolled during active disease. This chain uses TRBV15 with TRBJ2-2; 8 nucleotides align to TRBD2. This CDR3 reads CATSPGAGLEPGELFF. The CDR3 DNA is TGTGCCACCAGCCCGGGGGCGGGACTAGAACCCGGGGAGCTGTTTTTT. Using reference TRBV15 and TRBJ2-2 for the parts outside the CDR3, the full variable domain is DAMVIQNPRYQVTQFGKPVTLSCSQTLNHNVMYWYQQKSSQAPKLLFHYYDKDFNNEADTPDNFQSRRPNTSFCFLDIRSPGLGDTAMYLCATSPGAGLEPGELFFGEGSRLTVL.